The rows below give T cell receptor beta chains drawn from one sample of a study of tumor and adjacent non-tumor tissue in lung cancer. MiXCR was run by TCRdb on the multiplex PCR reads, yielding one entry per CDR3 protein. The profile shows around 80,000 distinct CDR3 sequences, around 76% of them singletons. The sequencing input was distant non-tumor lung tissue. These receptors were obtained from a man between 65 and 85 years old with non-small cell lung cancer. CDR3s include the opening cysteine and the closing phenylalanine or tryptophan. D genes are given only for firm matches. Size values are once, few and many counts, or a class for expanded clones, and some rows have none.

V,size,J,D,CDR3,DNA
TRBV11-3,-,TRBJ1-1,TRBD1,CANSFRDRVLNTEVFF,TGTGCCAACAGCTTCCGGGACAGAGTCCTGAACACTGAAGTTTTCTTT
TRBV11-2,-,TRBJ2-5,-,CANSPETVGQQTQYF,TGTGCCAACAGCCCGGAGACAGTTGGGCAACAGACCCAGTACTTC
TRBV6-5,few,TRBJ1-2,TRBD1,CASMGVSGTGGFYGYTF,TGTGCCAGCATGGGCGTCAGTGGAACAGGGGGCTTCTATGGCTACACCTTC
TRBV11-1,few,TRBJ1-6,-,CASSLNRSSLHF,TGTGCCAGCAGCTTGAATCGTTCATCTCTCCACTTT
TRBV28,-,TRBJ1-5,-,CASNQRDQPQDF,TGTGCCAGCAATCAGCGGGACCAGCCCCAGGATTTT
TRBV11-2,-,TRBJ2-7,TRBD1,CASSLDQGARYEQCF,TGTGCCAGCAGCTTAGATCAGGGGGCCAGGTACGAGCAGTGCTTC
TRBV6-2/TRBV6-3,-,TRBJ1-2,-,CANSSSYGYTF,TGTGCCAACAGTTCCTCCTATGGTTACACCTTC
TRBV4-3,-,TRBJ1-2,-,CASCQGAAYGYTF,TGCGCCAGCTGTCAAGGGGCGGCATATGGCTACACCTTC
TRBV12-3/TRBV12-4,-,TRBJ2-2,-,CASCFVGGPSNTGELFF,TGTGCCAGCTGTTTCGTGGGGGGCCCTTCGAACACCGGAGAGCTGTTTTTT
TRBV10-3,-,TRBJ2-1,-,CDISEKGSSYNERFF,TGTGACATCAGTGAGAAGGGCAGCTCCTACAATGAGCGGTTCTTC
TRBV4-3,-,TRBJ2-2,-,CARSQEVGLQNTGELFF,TGCGCCAGGAGCCAAGAGGTGGGACTGCAGAACACCGGGGAGCTGTTTTTT
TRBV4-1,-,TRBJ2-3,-,CANSQASRGSYTDTQYF,TGCGCCAACAGCCAAGCTTCGAGGGGCTCGTACACAGATACGCAGTATTTT
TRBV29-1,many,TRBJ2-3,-,CSVAGSTSTDTQYF,TGCAGCGTAGCCGGGTCCACTAGCACAGATACGCAGTATTTT
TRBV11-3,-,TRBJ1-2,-,CASSHPDGLGSYTF,TGTGCCAGCAGCCACCCTGACGGGCTGGGGAGCTACACCTTC
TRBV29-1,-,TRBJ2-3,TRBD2,CSVIPWDYTDTQYF,TGCAGTGTTATCCCATGGGACTACACGGATACGCAGTATTTT
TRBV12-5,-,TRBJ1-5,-,CTSDLTAGSQPHHF,TGTACTAGTGACCTTACCGCTGGCAGTCAGCCCCATCATTTT
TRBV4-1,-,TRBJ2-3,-,CASSQPFQTRTDRQYF,TGCGCCAGTAGCCAACCTTTCCAGACAAGAACAGATAGGCAATATTTT
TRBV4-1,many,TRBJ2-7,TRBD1,CASSQGLHRDRGRDEQYF,TGCGCCAGCAGCCAAGGCCTCCACCGGGACAGGGGAAGGGACGAGCAGTACTTC
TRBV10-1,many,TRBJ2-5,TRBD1,CASSESQGVGETQYF,TGCGCCAGCAGTGAGAGTCAGGGGGTCGGAGAGACCCAGTACTTC
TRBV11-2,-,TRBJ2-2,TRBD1,CASILVSTGVAGELFF,TGTGCCAGCATCTTAGTGAGTACAGGGGTTGCCGGGGAGCTGTTTTTT
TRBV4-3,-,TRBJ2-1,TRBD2,CASSRLAEGRNEQFF,TGCGCCAGTAGCCGACTAGCGGAAGGTAGAAATGAGCAGTTCTTC
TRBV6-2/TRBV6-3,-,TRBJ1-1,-,CASRPFMGQRREIFF,TGTGCCAGCCGACCTTTTATGGGACAAAGAAGAGAAATTTTCTTT
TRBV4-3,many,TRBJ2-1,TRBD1,CASSQDGQGSYNEQFF,TGCGCCAGCAGCCAAGATGGACAGGGTTCCTACAATGAGCAGTTCTTC
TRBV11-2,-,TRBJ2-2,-,CASSLVGTGDAGELSF,TGTGCCAGCAGCTTAGTGGGCACAGGAGATGCCGGAGAGCTGTCTTTT
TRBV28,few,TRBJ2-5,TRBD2,CASRGLAVGTQYF,TGTGCCAGCAGGGGACTAGCGGTCGGGACCCAGTACTTC
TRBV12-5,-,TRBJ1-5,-,CASGPDINQPQHF,TGTGCTAGTGGCCCGGACATCAATCAGCCCCAGCATTTT
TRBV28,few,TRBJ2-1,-,CASQPVSYNEQFF,TGTGCCAGCCAACCAGTCTCCTACAATGAGCAGTTCTTC
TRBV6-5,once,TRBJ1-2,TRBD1,CANSSGQGMKGYTF,TGTGCCAACAGTAGTGGACAGGGGATGAAAGGCTACACCTTC
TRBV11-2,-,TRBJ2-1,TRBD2,CASSLAGGWNEQFF,TGTGCCAGCAGCTTAGCGGGGGGGTGGAATGAGCAATTCTTC
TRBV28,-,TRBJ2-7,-,CASSLHLQGGYYEQYF,TGTGCCAGCAGTTTACATCTACAGGGAGGGTACTATGAACAGTACTTC
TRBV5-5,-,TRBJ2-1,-,CATNLGPEQFF,TGTGCCACCAACCTAGGCCCTGAGCAGTTCTTC
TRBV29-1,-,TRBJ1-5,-,CSIQGSGNQPQHF,TGCAGCATTCAGGGATCCGGCAATCAGCCCCAGCATTTT
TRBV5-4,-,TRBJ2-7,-,CVGTAYGTVTYEQYF,TGTGTCGGAACGGCATACGGGACTGTAACATACGAGCAGTACTTC
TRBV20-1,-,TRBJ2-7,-,CSADTEGAYEQYF,TGCAGTGCCGACACTGAGGGGGCCTACGAGCAGTACTTC
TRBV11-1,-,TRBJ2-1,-,CARSTGQPPYNEHFF,TGTGCCAGAAGCACGGGACAACCGCCCTACAATGAGCACTTCTTC
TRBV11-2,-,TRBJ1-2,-,CVTSPTRGTYGYTF,TGTGTCACCAGCCCGACAAGGGGTACCTATGGCTACACCTTC
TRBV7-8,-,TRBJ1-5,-,CTSSLARGTRDFSNQPQHF,TGTACCAGCAGCTTAGCGCGTGGGACAAGAGATTTTAGCAATCAGCCCCAGCATTTT
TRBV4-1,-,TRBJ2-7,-,CASSLGLRSYEQYF,TGCGCCAGCAGCCTGGGACTGCGGTCCTACGAGCAGTACTTC
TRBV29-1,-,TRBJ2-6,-,CSVNFLNSVANVLTF,TGCAGCGTTAACTTCTTGAACTCTGTGGCCAACGTCCTGACTTTC
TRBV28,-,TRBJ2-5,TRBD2,CASSHPNGRIETLYF,TGTGCCAGCAGTCACCCTAACGGGAGGATTGAGACCCTGTACTTC
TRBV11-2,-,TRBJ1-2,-,CASSTVGENSYTF,TGTGCCAGCAGTACGGTAGGGGAAAATAGCTACACCTTC
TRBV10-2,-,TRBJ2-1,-,CASRSPGPSPHEQFF,TGCGCCAGCAGGTCCCCGGGACCCTCTCCTCATGAACAATTCTTC
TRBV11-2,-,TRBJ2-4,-,CASSTRGREAKNIQYF,TGTGCCAGCAGCACGAGGGGACGCGAGGCCAAAAACATTCAGTACTTC